These 15 T cell receptor beta chains share one sample of origin, sequenced in a study of T-cell reconstitution after alpha-beta-depleted transplantation in children. Library preparation (for TCRbeta) was performed with unique molecular identifiers. TCRdb fed the PCR reads into MiXCR, producing one record per CDR3 protein. The table shows about 640,000 distinct CDR3 sequences, with 13% occurring only once. The sample here was PBMCs, mostly from graft donor cells, taken 360 days after TCRalphabeta/CD19-depleted stem cell transplant. The receptors originated from a male patient aged 10-17 years who had a stem cell transplant for acute myeloid leukemia, so the T cells may come from the graft donor.

This clonotype has a handful of counts. The gene calls are TRBV3-1 and TRBJ2-1; perhaps TRBD2 as D (6 bases). CDR3 length: 19 residues. CDR1 is LGHDT and CDR2 is YNNKEL in the germline V gene (reference sequence). Trimming removed 2 bases from V and 2 bases from J, with 22 bases in between. This chain's CDR3 is CASSQKVPIAEFTYNEQFF. Written as DNA, the CDR3 is TGTGCCAGCAGCCAAAAAGTTCCCATAGCGGAATTCACCTACAATGAGCAGTTCTTC.

This clonotype has only a few counts. V is TRBV12-3 or TRBV12-4 and J is TRBJ1-1, with D perhaps TRBD1 (5 bases). CDR3 length equals 13 residues. Between the trimmed V and J ends, which lost 3 bases and 3 bases, there was a span of 8 bases. The CDR3: CASSLLGDTEAFF. CDR3 nucleotides: TGTGCCAGCAGTTTGTTGGGGGACACTGAAGCTTTCTTT.

The sample holds many counts of this clonotype. This chain uses TRBV7-2 with TRBJ2-1; TRBD1 agrees at 8 bases. The CDR3 has 15 amino acids. The V segment lost 4 bases and the J segment 4 bases; nucleotides outside the gene matches: 6. The V gene's germline CDR1 is SGHTA and CDR2 FQGNSA. CDR3 nucleotides: TGTGCCAGCAGCTGGGACAGGTCTTATTACAATGAGCAGTTCTTC. This translates into CASSWDRSYYNEQFF.

The chain combines TRBV5-1 with TRBJ2-7, with 10 bases identical to TRBD2. This CDR3 comprises 18 residues. Germline assignment: CDR1 SGHRS and CDR2 YFSETQ. V gave up 4 bases and J gave up 5 bases; unmatched junction bases: 18. The CDR3 DNA sequence: TGCGCCAGCAGCCATCTCGCCATCCTTCTAGCGGGAGCTAACGAGCAGTACTTC. Protein: CASSHLAILLAGANEQYF.

The chain employs TRBV15 and TRBJ2-3; 8 bases line up with TRBD2. The length of the CDR3 is 15 residues. The V segment lost 5 bases and the J segment 2 bases; nucleotides outside the gene matches: 6. From germline, CDR1 is LNHNV and CDR2 YYDKDF (reference sequence). For the CDR3, the DNA is TGTGCCACCAGCGTCAGCGGGAGCAACACAGATACGCAGTATTTT. This encodes CATSVSGSNTDTQYF.

This clonotype was counted only a few times. The rearrangement joins TRBV5-1 to TRBJ2-5; a possible D gene is TRBD1 (6 bases). The CDR3 is made up of 14 amino acids. The V gene lost 0 bases and the J gene lost 7 bases, with 13 bases spanning the gap. CDR1 is SGHRS and CDR2 is YFSETQ in the germline V gene. The CDR3 here is CASSLDREPGTQYF. The CDR3 region has the DNA TGCGCCAGCAGCTTGGACAGGGAGCCGGGGACCCAGTACTTC.

The chain carries TRBV28 and TRBJ2-7; D is ambiguous. CDR1 MDHEN and CDR2 SYDVKM come from the germline V gene. This CDR3 comprises 13 residues. The V and J ends lost 5 bases and 0 bases respectively, with 8 bases between them. Here the CDR3 DNA reads TGTGCCAGCAGTGAGACTGCCTCCTACGAGCAGTACTTC. It specifies CASSETASYEQYF.

This clonotype was counted between two and nine times. The chain combines TRBV27 with TRBJ1-1; no clear D. The V and J ends lost 3 bases and 5 bases respectively, with 25 bases between them. CDR1 is MNHEY, CDR2 SMNVEV, per germline (reference sequence). The CDR3 contains 18 residues. The CDR3 sequence: CASSFSYGILNVGTEAFF. CDR3 in DNA: TGTGCCAGCAGTTTCAGTTATGGGATCTTAAATGTGGGAACTGAAGCTTTCTTT.

This clonotype turned up a few times. This rearrangement joins TRBV18 to TRBJ2-1; D gene ambiguous. Trimming took 2 bases from V and 5 from J, leaving 13 bases between them. CDR1 and CDR2 from the germline V gene are KGHSH and LQKENI. CDR3 length equals 15 residues. The DNA for the CDR3 is TGTGCCAGCTCACCAGGTCCCGGACCTAACAATGAGCAGTTCTTC. It yields the protein CASSPGPGPNNEQFF.

This clonotype was counted ten times or more. V gene TRBV29-1 combines with J gene TRBJ2-1, with D perhaps matching TRBD2 (6 bases). The V gene's germline CDR1 is SQVTM and CDR2 ANQGSEA. The CDR3 has 14 amino acids. V dropped 6 bases and J dropped 0 bases, with 12 bases sitting between them. The CDR3 nucleotides are TGCAGCGTGACTAGGAGAAGCTCCTACAATGAGCAGTTCTTC. Translating gives CSVTRRSSYNEQFF.

About this clonotype: A much larger clone is a single base away; this may be a read error. The CDR3 region is CASILSLGLYEQYF. The CDR3 DNA sequence: TGTGCCAGCATTTTATCTCTGGGTCTGTACGAGCAGTACTTC. The chain is built from TRBV28 and TRBJ2-7, with D hard to call. Germline V CDR1 and CDR2: MDHEN, SYDVKM. The CDR3 is made up of 14 amino acids. The entire variable domain, with the rest obtained from reference TRBV28 and TRBJ2-7, is as follows: DVKVTQSSRYLVKRTGEKVFLECVQDMDHENMFWYRQDPGLGLRLIYFSYDVKMKEKGDIPEGYSVSREKKERFSLILESASTNQTSMYLCASILSLGLYEQYFGPGTRLTVT.

This clonotype was recorded a few times. This chain connects TRBV4-3 to TRBJ2-7; D is perhaps TRBD2 (6 bases). Trimming removed 0 bases from V and 6 bases from J, with 15 bases in between. This CDR3 comprises 15 residues. Germline lookup yields CDR1 LGHNA and CDR2 YSLEER. The CDR3 sequence: CASSQDSGVGSEQYF. CDR3 sequence (DNA): TGCGCCAGCAGCCAAGATTCGGGGGTCGGGTCCGAGCAGTACTTC.

J is TRBJ2-3 and V is TRBV12-3 or TRBV12-4; maybe TRBD2 (6 bases). The CDR3 sequence is 15 residues long. V dropped 3 bases and J dropped 4 bases, with 14 bases sitting between them. The DNA of the CDR3 is TGTGCCAGCAGTTTCTTATTCGGGAGCGCAGATACGCAGTATTTT. Its translation: CASSFLFGSADTQYF.

The chain carries TRBV20-1 and TRBJ2-3; D call uncertain. This CDR3 has 13 amino acids. Trimming left V 3 bases short and J 5 bases short, with 12 bases between. CDR1 and CDR2 (germline): DFQATT, SNEGSKA (reference sequence). CDR3 nucleotide sequence: TGCAGTGCTAGGAGTAGGGTGGGAGATACGCAGTATTTT. Translation gives CSARSRVGDTQYF.

A few counts support this clonotype. The rearrangement joins TRBV12-3 or TRBV12-4 to TRBJ2-1; 7 bases align to TRBD2. The CDR3 extends over 15 amino acids. Trimming at V came to 7 bases and at J to 2 bases, leaving 8 bases not matched to a gene. The CDR3 nucleotides are TGTGCCAGCACCACGGGGACTAACCCCTACAATGAGCAGTTCTTC. Protein sequence: CASTTGTNPYNEQFF.